This T cell receptor beta chain was sequenced for a study of CD8 T cells in Susac syndrome (dated 2019 in TCRdb). For the wider study: Whether CD8+ T cell activation and differentiation in Susac syndrome was antigen driven was tested using repertoire sequencing. Clonality of the CD8+ T cell repertoire was compared between roughly twelve healthy donors, approximately 14 Susac syndrome patients and under 19 multiple sclerosis patients. Findings and caveats that apply to the study as a whole: The number of individuals in the TCR sequencing and HLA analysis was recognized as being relatively small.

A word on this clonotype: No antigen is known for it. No per-base quality is available; no much larger clone lies one base away.

High-throughput TCR beta sequencing profiled peripheral blood CD8+ and CD4+ T cells from healthy donors, Susac syndrome patients and multiple sclerosis patients. The multiple sclerosis controls were treatment-naive patients whose relapsing-remitting disease, either stable or active, fulfilled the revised McDonald criteria. Bulk CD8+ and CD4+ T cells were purified by magnetic negative isolation, whereas CD8+ TEMRA cells were enriched by FACS. Blood was collected in EDTA tubes and processed within 24 hours, with PBMCs isolated through density gradient centrifugation. PBMCs destined for TCR sequencing were cryopreserved in liquid nitrogen and later thawed in a 37 °C water bath. The sorted or isolated CD4+, CD8+ and CD8+ TEMRA cells had a purity of 90% or higher. RNA was extracted with the RNeasy kit and roughly 0.5 to 1 ug was reverse transcribed using random hexamers. The immunoSEQ multiplex PCR assay, which covers 54 Vbeta and 13 Jbeta segments, was used to amplify TCR beta CDR3 regions. To correct PCR amplification bias, a synthetic template baseline was used for both primer optimization and computational correction. In the authors' own workflow: Reads were assigned to V, D and J genes according to IMGT and analyzed in immunoSEQ Analyzer, with only productive sequences retained. Clonality was computed as one minus Shannon entropy normalized by log2 of the number of productive unique sequences. For each patient and control, public and private clones were evaluated among the 100 most prevalent clones. Clones were defined as Susac-specific if absent from the healthy and MS cohorts, from approximately 1,100 published viral clones and from other ImmuneACCESS disease sequences. Using fastp at Q25 and MiXCR, TCRdb reprocessed the public reads and kept productive beta chains. Duplicate CDR3 protein sequences are folded into a single record with the most common DNA and genes. Here the V and J calls rest on TCRdb's processing, not on the authors' analysis. This sample has about 130,000 distinct CDR3 sequences in its table, and around nine tenths of those were observed once. Of the sample, around 0.24% falls within the top ten clones.

V loses 0 bases, J loses 5 bases, and the germline ends lie 8 bases apart. CDR1 is given as SGHRS and CDR2 as YFSETQ, both from the germline V gene. The cysteine opens and the phenylalanine closes a CDR3 of 13 amino acids. The CDR3 DNA has 39 bases and is translated from base 1. This chain is built from TRBV5-1 and TRBJ2-5; the D gene lacks a confident call. Sequenced: CD8+ T cells from PBMCs. This sequence was found in a human donor with multiple sclerosis. The bases are TGCGCCAGCAGCTTGGTTTCGGGCGAGACCCAGTACTTC. Translated, it reads CASSLVSGETQYF.